The 16 T cell receptor beta chains below were found in one sample sequenced in a study of shared clonotypes between healthy human individuals. The protocol was immunoSEQ multiplex PCR, while the TCRdb copy is restricted to in-frame clones and leaves out a portion. The sample includes roughly 100,000 clones, around 64% of them seen just once. The source material was memory CD8+ T cells sorted from blood. Subset here: CD45RO+ cells pooled with CCR7-negative TemRA cells. These receptors came from a woman in her thirties in good health.

The V call is TRBV28, the J call TRBJ1-4; D is undetermined. This CDR3 spans 14 amino acids. V was pared by 4 bases and J by 2 bases, with 8 bases between. Germline CDR1 and CDR2: MDHEN and SYDVKM. The CDR3 loop reads CASSSFVTNEKLFF. CDR3 in DNA: TGTGCCAGCAGTTCCTTTGTCACTAATGAAAAACTGTTTTTT.

V and J are TRBV4-1 and TRBJ1-4, with a weak D call TRBD1 (5 bases). V was cut by 0 bases and J by 4 bases, with 12 bases left in between. Germline CDR1 is MGHRA and CDR2 is YSYEKL. CDR3 length equals 16 residues. The CDR3, as DNA: TGCGCCAGCAGCCAAGATTGGGGCTGGGGTAATGAAAAACTGTTTTTT. Amino acids: CASSQDWGWGNEKLFF.

Only a few counts were recorded for this clone. The chain employs TRBV5-2 and TRBJ1-2; the D call TRBD1 from the table was never checked on the DNA. TRBV5-2 is a pseudogene. The CDR3 contains 14 residues. The CDR3 is CASSVGQGGYGYTF. The CDR3 coding sequence is TGTGCCAGCAGCGTCGGACAGGGAGGCTATGGCTACACCTTC.

The chain joins TRBV18 to TRBJ2-5; weak D call: TRBD2 (6 bases). The CDR3 consists of 15 residues. CDR1 KGHSH and CDR2 LQKENI come from the germline V gene. Deletions cut 3 bases from V and 6 bases from J, with 17 bases between. CDR3 nucleotides: TGTGCCAGCTCACCCGAGTTCCCCGGGAGTCAGACCCAGTACTTC. Its translation: CASSPEFPGSQTQYF.

The V call is TRBV28, the J call TRBJ2-7, with 7 nucleotides matching TRBD1. The CDR3 is 14 residues long. Trimming removed 5 bases from V and 2 bases from J; junction bases left unmatched: 6. The germline gives CDR1 MDHEN, CDR2 SYDVKM. The CDR3 is CASSRTGTAYEQYF. The CDR3 region has the DNA TGTGCCAGCAGTCGTACTGGGACAGCCTACGAGCAGTACTTC.

The gene calls are TRBV29-1 and TRBJ1-1; 7 nucleotides align to TRBD1. This CDR3 region has 12 residues. Germline V gives CDR1 SQVTM, CDR2 ANQGSEA. V lost 6 bases to trimming and J lost 8 bases; unmatched junction nucleotides: 9. The CDR3 DNA reads as TGCAGCGTCCCGGGACAGACTTTCGAAGCTTTCTTT. Amino acids: CSVPGQTFEAFF. Variable domain in full (rest from reference TRBV29-1 and TRBJ1-1): SAVISQKPSRDICQRGTSLTIQCQVDSQVTMMFWYRQQPGQSLTLIATANQGSEATYESGFVIDKFPISRPNLTFSTLTVSNMSPEDSSIYLCSVPGQTFEAFFGQGTRLTVV.

The rearrangement joins TRBV5-5 to TRBJ1-4, with D hard to call. Per the germline V gene, CDR1 is SGHKS and CDR2 is YYEKEE (reference sequence). V lost 4 bases and J lost 2, with 9 bases in between. This CDR3 has 14 residues. The CDR3 region is CASSRPFTNEKLFF. The CDR3 region has the DNA TGTGCCAGCAGCCGCCCGTTTACTAATGAAAAACTGTTTTTT.

The chain couples TRBV30 to TRBJ2-1; D is perhaps TRBD2 (6 bases). CDR3 length: 14 amino acids. Per the germline V gene, CDR1 is GTSNPN and CDR2 is SVGIG (reference sequence). The V end was cut by 5 bases, the J end by 7 bases, with 18 bases between. The CDR3 DNA sequence: TGTGCCTGGGTCTGGAGGGGACTTCGAAATGAGCAGTTCTTC. Protein sequence: CAWVWRGLRNEQFF.

The chain is built from TRBV4-1 and TRBJ1-5; 7 bases line up with TRBD1. The CDR3 totals 16 residues. Germline CDR1 is MGHRA and CDR2 is YSYEKL. J was trimmed by 5 bases and V by 4 bases; bases with no gene match: 11. This CDR3 reads CASSPGRGQADQPQHF. In DNA, the CDR3 is TGCGCCAGCAGCCCGGGGAGGGGGCAGGCGGATCAGCCCCAGCATTTT.

The chain recombines TRBV28 with TRBJ1-2, with 9 nucleotides matching TRBD1. The V and J ends lost 5 bases and 6 bases, in that order; junction bases with no gene match: 13. Germline lookup yields CDR1 MDHEN and CDR2 SYDVKM. The CDR3 extends over 16 amino acids. The CDR3 sequence is CASSLRDRVIGDGYTF. CDR3 DNA: TGTGCCAGCAGTCTCCGGGACAGGGTGATAGGCGATGGCTACACCTTC.

The chain links TRBV4-2 to TRBJ2-3; 8 bases map to TRBD2. The trim removed 0 bases at V and 4 bases at J, leaving 6 bases unmatched. From germline, CDR1 is LGHNA and CDR2 YNFKEQ. The CDR3 is 16 amino acids. The CDR3 protein is CASSQDPTSGSDTQYF. The CDR3 nucleotides read TGTGCCAGCAGCCAAGATCCCACTAGCGGATCAGATACGCAGTATTTT.

The chain uses TRBV2 and TRBJ2-7, with TRBD2 matching over 8 bases. The germline CDR1 and CDR2 sequences are SNHLY and FYNNEI. Unmatched junction bases numbered 9, after V lost 8 bases and J lost 0 bases. The CDR3 covers 15 residues. This chain's CDR3 is CASGRALAGSYEQYF. The CDR3 DNA is TGTGCCAGCGGTCGGGCTCTAGCGGGCTCCTACGAGCAGTACTTC.

Only a few counts were recorded for this clone. The rearrangement joins TRBV7-8 to TRBJ2-7; TRBD1 agrees at 7 bases. J gave up 3 bases and V 5 bases, and 10 bases lay outside the gene matches. The germline CDR1 and CDR2 sequences are SGHVS and FQNEAQ. This CDR3 comprises 15 residues. CDR3 loop: CASSPQGLKVYEQYF. DNA of the CDR3: TGTGCCAGCAGCCCACAGGGGCTAAAGGTCTACGAGCAGTACTTC.

The CDR3, as DNA: TGTGCCAGCAGCGTATTGGGCCATTTGGATGAGCAGTTCTTC. Translating it yields CASSVLGHLDEQFF. The rearrangement joins TRBV9 to TRBJ2-1, with D uncertain. The CDR3 totals 14 residues. The germline V gene has CDR1 SGDLS and CDR2 YYNGEE. V lost 1 base, J lost 8 bases, and 13 bases lay in between.

The V gene is TRBV6-1, the J gene TRBJ1-2; D is uncertain. The V end lost 3 bases, the J end lost 0 bases, and 23 bases lay between the germline ends. In germline, CDR1 is MNHNS, CDR2 SASEGT. The CDR3 runs to 19 residues. CDR3: CASSDPHYWTDHSNYGYTF. The CDR3 coding sequence is TGTGCCAGCAGTGATCCTCATTACTGGACGGACCACTCTAACTATGGCTACACCTTC.

The chain links TRBV18 to TRBJ2-7, with TRBD2 matching 7 bases. Looked up from germline, CDR1 is KGHSH and CDR2 is LQKENI. The CDR3 extends over 15 amino acids. The V segment lost 2 bases and the J segment 4 bases; nucleotides outside the gene matches: 8. As DNA, the CDR3 is TGTGCCAGCTCACCAGGGAGGGGTATCTCGTACGAGCAGTACTTC. This gives the protein CASSPGRGISYEQYF.